A single sample is the source of the 20 T cell receptor beta chains below, sequenced in a study of blood T cell repertoires in COVID-19. Method: immunoSEQ multiplex PCR; TCRdb's copy keeps in-frame clones and lacks some. The sample comprises over 45,000 clones, roughly nine tenths of which are singletons, and around 9.4% rests with the top ten. Sequencing was done on a sample of peripheral blood. These receptors were collected from a human donor in a cohort sampled during active COVID-19.

This clone has a single count. The genes are TRBV3-1 (or the pseudogene TRBV3-2) and TRBJ2-5; D is unresolved. Germline CDR1 and CDR2: LGHDT and YNNKEL (reference sequence). The V gene lost 1 base and the J gene lost 7 bases, with 13 bases spanning the gap. This CDR3 is built from 14 residues. CDR3 nucleotides: TGTGCCAGCAGCCAAGTCGCCGGGTTGGTGACCCAGTACTTC. The encoded protein is CASSQVAGLVTQYF.

V and J are TRBV19 and TRBJ2-3; D perhaps matches TRBD2 (7 bases). Germline CDR1 and CDR2: LNHDA and SQIVND (reference sequence). Trimming took 5 bases from V and 1 from J, leaving 16 bases between them. This CDR3 contains 16 residues. The CDR3 here is CASSLPPGGGTDTQYF. The CDR3 nucleotides read TGTGCCAGTAGTCTCCCCCCGGGGGGCGGCACAGATACGCAGTATTTT.

The chain couples TRBV11-2 to TRBJ2-5; 10 bases fit TRBD2. The CDR3 has 15 amino acids. Germline CDR1 is SGHAT and CDR2 is FQNNGV. Losses at the gene ends were 5 bases for V and 5 bases for J; bases not matched to a gene: 8. Written as DNA, the CDR3 is TGTGCCAGCAGCCCCCGCAGCGGGAGGGCGGAGACCCAGTACTTC. It encodes CASSPRSGRAETQYF.

This rearrangement joins TRBV6-5 to TRBJ1-2, with 7 bases aligning to TRBD1. The CDR3 is 13 residues long. Germline loops: CDR1 MNHEY, CDR2 SVGAGI. In DNA form, the CDR3 reads TGTACCTCCCATGAGGGGGCAGGTTTAGGCTACACCTTC. Translating it yields CTSHEGAGLGYTF.

This sequence joins TRBV6-9 and TRBJ2-1; no definite D call. There are 12 residues in the CDR3. With 5 bases removed from V and 9 bases from J, the gap between germline ends came to 11 bases. Per the germline V gene, CDR1 is MNHGY and CDR2 is SVAAGI. CDR3 DNA: TGTGCCAGCAGTCGATCCAGTACTGAGCAGTTCTTC. Translating gives CASSRSSTEQFF.

V usage is TRBV4-3 and J usage is TRBJ1-1; D may be TRBD1 (6 bases). The germline V gene has CDR1 LGHNA and CDR2 YSLEER. This CDR3 contains 14 residues. V gave up 1 base and J gave up 4 bases, with 10 bases separating them. The CDR3 nucleotides read TGCGCCAGCAGCCAAGTTAGGGGGAGCACTGAAGCTTTCTTT. This sequence encodes CASSQVRGSTEAFF.

The V gene is TRBV4-3, the J gene TRBJ2-3; D is possibly TRBD2 (5 bases). V lost 1 base and J 0 bases, leaving 14 bases between the germline ends. This CDR3 has 17 residues. Germline V CDR1 and CDR2: LGHNA, YSLEER. The CDR3 DNA reads as TGCGCCAGCAGCCAAGTTGGGGTAGCGACTAGCACAGATACGCAGTATTTT. Its protein is CASSQVGVATSTDTQYF.

The genes are TRBV19 and TRBJ1-1; weak D call: TRBD1 (6 bases). V lost 8 bases to trimming and J lost 7 bases, with 14 bases between them. This CDR3 contains 12 residues. In germline, CDR1 is LNHDA, CDR2 SQIVND (reference sequence). In DNA form, the CDR3 reads TGTGCCAGTGGACAGAGGAGAAGTGAAGCTTTCTTT. Its protein is CASGQRRSEAFF.

The rearrangement joins TRBV15 to TRBJ2-7, with 9 positions matching TRBD1. The V and J ends lost 3 bases and 3 bases, in that order; junction bases with no gene match: 3. This CDR3 comprises 14 residues. Per the germline V gene, CDR1 is LNHNV and CDR2 is YYDKDF (reference sequence). CDR3 nucleotides: TGTGCCACCAGCAGGGAGGACAGGGGCTACGAGCAGTACTTC. As protein: CATSREDRGYEQYF.

V gene TRBV3-1 (or the pseudogene TRBV3-2) combines with J gene TRBJ2-7, with D tentatively TRBD2 (5 bases). Germline CDR1 is LGHDT and CDR2 is YNNKEL (reference sequence). The CDR3 extends over 13 amino acids. The V end lost 1 base, the J end lost 4 bases, and 8 bases lay between the germline ends. CDR3 residues: CASSQGTPYEQYF. Written as DNA, the CDR3 is TGTGCCAGCAGCCAAGGGACTCCTTACGAGCAGTACTTC.

V is TRBV10-1 and J is TRBJ2-7; 12 bases line up with TRBD2. The V and J ends lost 6 bases and 6 bases, in that order; junction bases with no gene match: 6. The length of the CDR3 is 14 residues. In germline, CDR1 is WNHNN, CDR2 SYGVQD (reference sequence). CDR3 protein: CASRRLAGAPEQYF. The CDR3 region has the DNA TGCGCCAGCAGACGACTAGCGGGAGCCCCCGAGCAGTACTTC.

A few counts support this clone. The chain links TRBV2 to TRBJ1-5; D remains ambiguous. CDR3 length: 12 residues. Per the germline V gene, CDR1 is SNHLY and CDR2 is FYNNEI. Trimming pared 4 bases from V and 6 bases from J, leaving 7 bases between. In DNA, the CDR3 is TGTGCCAGCAGTGTAACAGTTCAGCCCCAGCATTTT. This gives the protein CASSVTVQPQHF.

The chain is built from TRBV5-1 and TRBJ2-5; perhaps TRBD1 as D (7 bases). V was cut by 4 bases and J by 5 bases, with 21 bases left in between. Germline V gene data show CDR1 as SGHRS and CDR2 as YFSETQ. There are 16 residues in the CDR3. CDR3 coding DNA: TGCGCCAGCAGCGGGGGGACAGTCGTCCGGGCTGAGACCCAGTACTTC. Its protein product is CASSGGTVVRAETQYF. Together with reference TRBV5-1 and TRBJ2-5, the CDR3 gives the full variable domain: KAGVTQTPRYLIKTRGQQVTLSCSPISGHRSVSWYQQTPGQGLQFLFEYFSETQRNKGNFPGRFSGRQFSNSRSEMNVSTLELGDSALYLCASSGGTVVRAETQYFGPGTRLLVL.

The V call is TRBV5-1, the J call TRBJ2-2; the D gene is possibly TRBD1 (6 bases). This CDR3 is built from 15 residues. Deletions cut 2 bases from V and 8 bases from J, with 16 bases between. From germline, CDR1 is SGHRS and CDR2 YFSETQ. CDR3 sequence: CASSFAGDMAGELFF. The CDR3 DNA is TGCGCCAGCAGCTTTGCAGGGGACATGGCTGGGGAGCTGTTTTTT.

This rearrangement joins TRBV6-2 or TRBV6-3 to TRBJ1-2; 10 nucleotides align to TRBD1. Germline loops: CDR1 MNHEY, CDR2 SVGEGT. The CDR3 totals 13 residues. After removal of 5 bases from V and 8 bases from J, the junction contained 5 bases not matched to a gene. The CDR3 DNA reads as TGTGCCAGCAGTAGGGACAGGGGATCCGGCTACACCTTC. Its protein is CASSRDRGSGYTF.

The V call is TRBV25-1, the J call TRBJ2-7, with D perhaps matching TRBD1 (6 bases). Germline loops: CDR1 MGHDK, CDR2 SYGVNS. This CDR3 comprises 15 residues. V was trimmed by 2 bases and J by 5 bases, leaving 16 bases between them. As DNA, the CDR3 is TGTGCCAGCAGTGAACCGAGGGTGGGGGACAACGAGCAGTACTTC. This codes for CASSEPRVGDNEQYF.

The chain has TRBV7-3 and TRBJ1-1, with D possibly being TRBD1 (6 bases). V lost 2 bases, J lost 4 bases, and 14 bases lay in between. This CDR3 is 15 amino acids long. The germline gives CDR1 SGHTA, CDR2 FQGTGA. The CDR3: CASSLSSGGGTEAFF. The CDR3 DNA follows: TGTGCCAGCAGCTTATCATCTGGGGGCGGCACTGAAGCTTTCTTT.

The chain joins TRBV10-1 to TRBJ2-1, with 7 nucleotides matching TRBD2. The V gene end was trimmed by 5 bases and the J gene end by 1 base; junction bases not matched to a gene: 8. Germline CDR1 WNHNN, CDR2 SYGVQD (reference sequence). This CDR3 region has 16 residues. CDR3 nucleotides: TGCGCCAGCAGTCGCGGACTAGTTGGATCCTACAATGAGCAGTTCTTC. Translation gives CASSRGLVGSYNEQFF.

The rearrangement uses TRBV30 and TRBJ1-2, with D unclear. V gave up 3 bases and J gave up 0 bases, with 20 bases separating them. CDR1 and CDR2 (germline): GTSNPN, SVGIG (reference sequence). The CDR3 contains 17 residues. The CDR3 DNA reads TGTGCCTGGAGCCGCTCCGGTCCGACACGAGCTAACTATGGCTACACCTTC. Translation: CAWSRSGPTRANYGYTF.

This chain joins TRBV29-1 and TRBJ2-7, with 9 bases aligning to TRBD2. The length of the CDR3 is 14 residues. From germline, CDR1 is SQVTM and CDR2 ANQGSEA. The V segment lost 4 bases and the J segment 5 bases; nucleotides outside the gene matches: 9. CDR3 nucleotides: TGCAGCGTTGGGGTCCCGGGACTAGCCGACGAGCAGTACTTC. It is translated as CSVGVPGLADEQYF.